The 15 T cell receptor beta chains in this list originate from one sample, sequenced in a study of blood T cell repertoires in COVID-19. Method: immunoSEQ multiplex PCR; TCRdb's copy keeps in-frame clones and lacks some. The sample lists some 350,000 clones; under 95% were seen once. Sequenced: peripheral blood. The receptors were gathered from a woman aged 18-29 years who had recovered from COVID-19.

The rearrangement uses TRBV19 and TRBJ1-3; 9 bases agree with TRBD1. Looked up from germline, CDR1 is LNHDA and CDR2 is SQIVND (reference sequence). The J segment lost 1 base and the V segment lost 7 bases, leaving 2 bases of the junction unmatched. The CDR3 totals 14 residues. CDR3 loop: CASTGTGSGNTIYF. The CDR3 DNA follows: TGTGCCAGTACCGGGACAGGGTCTGGAAACACCATATATTTT.

V and J are TRBV9 and TRBJ1-1, with TRBD1 matching 8 bases. Looked up from germline, CDR1 is SGDLS and CDR2 is YYNGEE. J lost 6 bases, V lost 3 bases, and 10 bases had no gene match. This CDR3 is built from 15 residues. The CDR3 protein is CASSAIGAGGSEAFF. The CDR3 DNA reads TGTGCCAGCAGCGCAATCGGGGCAGGGGGCTCTGAAGCTTTCTTT.

V gene TRBV7-2 combines with J gene TRBJ2-3; D is possibly TRBD1 (6 bases). There are 12 residues in the CDR3. The V gene lost 3 bases and the J gene lost 6 bases, with 7 bases spanning the gap. CDR1 and CDR2 from the germline V gene are SGHTA and FQGNSA. CDR3 region: CASSFTGDTQYF. For the CDR3, the DNA is TGTGCCAGCAGCTTTACAGGGGATACGCAGTATTTT. Full variable domain (outside the CDR3, taken from reference TRBV7-2 and TRBJ2-3): GAGVSQSPSNKVTEKGKDVELRCDPISGHTALYWYRQSLGQGLEFLIYFQGNSAPDKSGLPSDRFSAERTGGSVSTLTIQRTQQEDSAVYLCASSFTGDTQYFGPGTRLTVL.

This clone has a single count. The chain employs TRBV6-5 and TRBJ1-2; perhaps TRBD1 as D (5 bases). The germline V and J ends were trimmed by 0 bases and 4 bases, with 15 bases remaining between them. The germline gives CDR1 MNHEY, CDR2 SVGAGI. The CDR3 sequence is 16 residues long. The chain's CDR3 is CASSYSNAGSSYGYTF. The CDR3 coding sequence is TGTGCCAGCAGTTACTCGAATGCAGGGTCTAGCTATGGCTACACCTTC.

V is TRBV7-9 and J is TRBJ2-1; tentatively, D is TRBD2 (6 bases). From germline, CDR1 is SEHNR and CDR2 FQNEAQ (reference sequence). Deletions cut 5 bases from V and 5 bases from J, with 16 bases between. The CDR3 totals 15 residues. This CDR3 is CASSPRTKFDNEQFF. As DNA, the CDR3 is TGTGCCAGCAGCCCTAGGACTAAATTCGACAATGAGCAGTTCTTC.

This clone was seen just once. CDR3 in DNA: TGCGCCAGCAGCCGGCCGGACAGGGCCACTGGAAACACCATATATTTT. It encodes CASSRPDRATGNTIYF. The V call is TRBV5-1, the J call TRBJ1-3; 8 positions agree with TRBD1. Looked up from germline, CDR1 is SGHRS and CDR2 is YFSETQ. The J segment lost 2 bases and the V segment lost 4 bases, leaving 8 bases of the junction unmatched. The CDR3 is made up of 16 amino acids.

The chain carries TRBV5-6 and TRBJ2-1, with 8 bases matching TRBD1. Germline CDR1 reads SGHDT; CDR2 reads YYEEEE. The CDR3 sequence is 14 residues long. V lost 3 bases, J lost 6 bases, and 5 bases stayed unmatched. CDR3 protein: CASSWDRPLNEQFF. The CDR3 DNA is TGTGCCAGCAGCTGGGACAGGCCCCTCAATGAGCAGTTCTTC.

The chain carries TRBV11-3 and TRBJ1-3; maybe TRBD1 (6 bases). With 5 bases removed from V and 0 bases from J, the gap between germline ends came to 17 bases. Germline CDR1 is SGHNT and CDR2 is YENEEA. This CDR3 contains 17 residues. The CDR3 reads CASSGEDSPISGNTIYF. CDR3 in DNA: TGTGCCAGCAGCGGCGAGGACAGCCCTATCTCTGGAAACACCATATATTTT.

The chain employs TRBV6-5 and TRBJ1-4; a weak D match, TRBD1 (6 bases). The CDR3 consists of 14 residues. V was cut by 6 bases and J by 6 bases, with 14 bases left in between. CDR1 is MNHEY, CDR2 SVGAGI, per germline. CDR3 protein: CASRGGGKDEKLFF. CDR3 bases: TGTGCCAGCAGAGGGGGGGGGAAGGATGAAAAACTGTTTTTT.

This rearrangement joins TRBV30 to TRBJ1-1; D is ambiguous. The CDR3 loop spans 16 amino acids. The V gene's germline CDR1 is GTSNPN and CDR2 SVGIG (reference sequence). The germline V and J ends were trimmed by 2 bases and 2 bases, with 18 bases remaining between them. CDR3 in amino acids: CAWSHPARGQNTEAFF. Here the CDR3 DNA reads TGTGCCTGGAGTCATCCGGCGAGAGGCCAAAACACTGAAGCTTTCTTT.

The chain links TRBV27 to TRBJ1-6; TRBD1 matches 8 bases. The V and J ends lost 6 bases and 6 bases, in that order; junction bases with no gene match: 1. This CDR3 comprises 13 residues. Germline V CDR1 and CDR2: MNHEY, SMNVEV (reference sequence). CDR3 sequence reads: CASSGQGNSPLHF. Written as DNA, the CDR3 is TGTGCCAGCAGCGGACAGGGTAATTCACCCCTCCACTTT.

CDR3 loop: CASSGGTSGRGEQFF. The CDR3 bases are TGTGCCAGCAGCGGCGGGACTAGCGGGAGAGGTGAGCAGTTCTTC. This chain links TRBV7-9 with TRBJ2-1; TRBD2 agrees at 14 bases. The CDR3 totals 15 residues. The germline gives CDR1 SEHNR, CDR2 FQNEAQ (reference sequence). The V gene end was trimmed by 5 bases and the J gene end by 9 bases; junction bases not matched to a gene: 6.

The chain couples TRBV11-3 to TRBJ1-1; D gene ambiguous. Trimming stripped 3 bases from V and 3 bases from J, with 5 bases between. The CDR3 spans 12 residues. Germline V gene data show CDR1 as SGHNT and CDR2 as YENEEA. The CDR3 region has the DNA TGTGCCAGCAGCTTCGGTTACACTGAAGCTTTCTTT. Translation: CASSFGYTEAFF.

The chain uses TRBV18 and TRBJ2-2, with a possible D match to TRBD2 (6 bases). The CDR3 totals 14 residues. Per germline, CDR1 KGHSH and CDR2 LQKENI. The ends were cut back, 2 bases at V and 6 bases at J, with 10 bases in the middle. The chain's CDR3 is CASSPTRLAGELFF. CDR3 coding DNA: TGTGCCAGCTCACCAACAAGACTAGCCGGGGAGCTGTTTTTT.

In regard to this clone: The junction shows a germline mismatch at one end, possibly a read error. The rearrangement links TRBV24-1 to TRBJ2-2, with 7 bases identical to TRBD1. The CDR3 has 12 amino acids. CDR1 KGHDR and CDR2 SFDVKD come from the germline V gene. In DNA form, the CDR3 reads TGTGCCACCAGTGATCCTCCAGGGGGGCTGTTTTTT. Amino acids: CATSDPPGGLFF.